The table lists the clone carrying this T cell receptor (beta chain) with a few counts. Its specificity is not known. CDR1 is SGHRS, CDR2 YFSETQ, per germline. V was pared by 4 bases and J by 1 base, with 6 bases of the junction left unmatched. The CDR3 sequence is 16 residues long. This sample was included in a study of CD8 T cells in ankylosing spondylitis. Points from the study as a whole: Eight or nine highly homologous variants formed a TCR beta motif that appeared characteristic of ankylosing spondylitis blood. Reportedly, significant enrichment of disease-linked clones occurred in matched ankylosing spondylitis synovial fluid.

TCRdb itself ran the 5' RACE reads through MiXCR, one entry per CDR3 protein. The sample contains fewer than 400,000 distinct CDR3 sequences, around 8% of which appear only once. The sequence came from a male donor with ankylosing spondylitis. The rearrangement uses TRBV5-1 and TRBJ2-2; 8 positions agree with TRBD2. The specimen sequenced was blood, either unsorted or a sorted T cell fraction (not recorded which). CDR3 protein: CASSPIAGWNTGELFF. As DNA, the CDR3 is TGCGCCAGCAGCCCCATAGCGGGATGGAACACCGGGGAGCTGTTTTTT.